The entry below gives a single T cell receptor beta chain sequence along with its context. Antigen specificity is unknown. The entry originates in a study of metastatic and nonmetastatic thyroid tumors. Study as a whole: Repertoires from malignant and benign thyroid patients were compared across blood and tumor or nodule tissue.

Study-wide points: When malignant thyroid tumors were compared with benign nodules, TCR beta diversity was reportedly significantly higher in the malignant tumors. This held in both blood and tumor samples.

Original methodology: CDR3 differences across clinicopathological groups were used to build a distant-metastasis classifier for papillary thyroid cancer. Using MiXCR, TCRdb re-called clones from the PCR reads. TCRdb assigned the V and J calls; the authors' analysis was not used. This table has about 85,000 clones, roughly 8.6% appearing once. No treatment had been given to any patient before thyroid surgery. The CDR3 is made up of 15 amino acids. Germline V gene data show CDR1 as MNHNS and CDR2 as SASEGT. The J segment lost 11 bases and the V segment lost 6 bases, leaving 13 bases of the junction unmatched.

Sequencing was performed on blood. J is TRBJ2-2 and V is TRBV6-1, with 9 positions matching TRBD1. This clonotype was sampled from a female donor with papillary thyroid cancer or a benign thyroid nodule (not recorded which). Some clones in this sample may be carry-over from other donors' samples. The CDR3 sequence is CASREGDREVSELFF. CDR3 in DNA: TGTGCCAGCAGGGAGGGGGACAGGGAAGTATCCGAGCTGTTTTTT.